This T cell receptor beta chain comes out of a study of shared clonotypes between healthy human individuals. Looking at the study overall: For every donor, three CD4 naive, three CD4 memory, two CD8 naive and one CD8 memory plates were used.

Study-level points and caveats: Memory subsets generally showed smaller estimated richness than naive subsets did.

The CDR3 is made up of 13 amino acids. Trimming removed 5 bases at V and 9 bases at J, with 14 bases between. Germline lookup yields CDR1 MNHNY and CDR2 SVGAGI (reference sequence). Of note for this clone: Its antigen is unknown.

The table came from immunoSEQ multiplex PCR; TCRdb's copy has only in-frame clones and leaves some out. Here the sample spans over a million clones, about 84% being singletons. The V call is TRBV6-6, the J call TRBJ2-1; D not certain. This clonotype originated in a man between 18 and 29 years old in good health. Some clones in this sample may be carry-over from other donors' samples. Sequencing was carried out using memory CD4+ T cells from PBMCs. Documented subset: CD45RA-negative fraction. CDR3 loop: CASSPRGLGEQFF. The CDR3 DNA is TGTGCCAGCAGTCCTCGAGGTCTGGGTGAGCAGTTCTTC.